This entry features one T cell receptor beta chain sequence. V was clipped by 4 bases and J by 9 bases, with 10 bases between them. From germline, CDR1 is MNHEY and CDR2 SVGAGI. There are 12 residues in the CDR3. Every donor provided ten milliliters of peripheral blood. The sample originates from a study of blood T cells in healthy people across ages. A second about 7 to 12 cycle PCR used barcoded and J-beta primers. MiXCR was run by TCRdb on the 5' RACE reads, yielding one entry per CDR3 protein. The sample has approximately 850,000 distinct CDR3 sequences, about 62% seen once. Sequenced input: blood. The chain is built from TRBV6-5 and TRBJ2-1; D gene unclear. This sequence was found in a man between 25 and 39 years old in good health. This CDR3 reads CASSSRAFEQFF. The CDR3 DNA reads as TGTGCCAGCAGTTCAAGAGCGTTTGAGCAGTTCTTC.